This T cell receptor beta chain is from a study of cytotoxic CD8 clonotypes in ibrutinib-treated CLL. The wider study: Response sampling occurred after a median 12 months of treatment (range 6 to 36). On average, over 80,000 productive rearrangements and just over 250,000 productive templates per sample.

Clones were read by immunoSEQ multiplex PCR, and TCRdb kept only the in-frame ones, dropping some. Of fewer than 100,000 clones listed, roughly 80% are singletons. The CDR3 extends over 17 amino acids. The germline V gene has CDR1 SGHTA and CDR2 FQGNSA. V was pared by 4 bases and J by 1 base, with 9 bases of the junction left unmatched. The sample was PBMCs, taken after 12 months of ibrutinib treatment. The receptor was derived from a human donor with chronic lymphocytic leukemia. The genes are TRBV7-2 and TRBJ2-1; 8 nucleotides match TRBD1. The CDR3 sequence: CASSYQTGAASYNEQFF. DNA of the CDR3: TGTGCCAGCAGCTATCAGACAGGGGCGGCGTCCTACAATGAGCAGTTCTTC.